The present entry profiles one T cell receptor (beta chain) with its context. Its antigen is not known. This sample was included in a study of beta chain features in type 1 diabetes. Study-level findings and limits: cDNA-based reads could over-represent cells with high TCR expression. Comparison showed that naive, central memory and Treg TCRB repertoires appeared more similar among patients than among healthy donors.

Expressed TCRB transcripts were sequenced, since all the RNA that had been isolated was reverse transcribed. Regulatory, naive and central memory T cell samples averaged approximately 3.9 million reads. Clones were sequenced by immunoSEQ multiplex PCR, and TCRdb holds only the in-frame ones, with some missing. The data hold roughly 400,000 clones, with roughly 14% observed a single time. Germline CDR1 SGDLS, CDR2 YYNGEE. Trimming shortened V by 9 bases and J by 4 bases, and 10 bases separated the two germline ends. CDR3 length: 11 residues. The source is a man aged 25 to 45 in good health. Sequenced: naive CD4+ T cells from blood. The V and J genes are TRBV9 and TRBJ1-2; D is unresolved. This CDR3 is CAIRYSYGYTF. The CDR3, as DNA: TGTGCCATCCGGTATTCCTATGGCTACACCTTC.